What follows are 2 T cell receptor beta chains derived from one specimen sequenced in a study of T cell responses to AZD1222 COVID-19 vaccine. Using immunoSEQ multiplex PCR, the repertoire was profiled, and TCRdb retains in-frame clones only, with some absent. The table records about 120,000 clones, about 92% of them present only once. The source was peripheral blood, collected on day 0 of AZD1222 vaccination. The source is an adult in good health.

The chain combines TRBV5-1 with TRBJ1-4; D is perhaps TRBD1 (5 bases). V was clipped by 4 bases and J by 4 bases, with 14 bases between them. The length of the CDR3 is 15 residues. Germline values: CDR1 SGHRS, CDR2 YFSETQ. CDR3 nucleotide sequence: TGCGCCAGCAGCCCCCCCCGGGGGGATAATGAAAAACTGTTTTTT. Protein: CASSPPRGDNEKLFF.

The CDR3 sequence: CASSHAKQPQHF. CDR3 coding DNA: TGTGCCAGCAGCCATGCCAAACAGCCCCAGCATTTT. The chain is built from TRBV14 and TRBJ1-5; no clear D. The CDR3 is made up of 12 amino acids. The V end lost 3 bases, the J end lost 7 bases, and 7 bases lay between the germline ends. Germline-derived CDR1 and CDR2 are SGHDN and FVKESK.